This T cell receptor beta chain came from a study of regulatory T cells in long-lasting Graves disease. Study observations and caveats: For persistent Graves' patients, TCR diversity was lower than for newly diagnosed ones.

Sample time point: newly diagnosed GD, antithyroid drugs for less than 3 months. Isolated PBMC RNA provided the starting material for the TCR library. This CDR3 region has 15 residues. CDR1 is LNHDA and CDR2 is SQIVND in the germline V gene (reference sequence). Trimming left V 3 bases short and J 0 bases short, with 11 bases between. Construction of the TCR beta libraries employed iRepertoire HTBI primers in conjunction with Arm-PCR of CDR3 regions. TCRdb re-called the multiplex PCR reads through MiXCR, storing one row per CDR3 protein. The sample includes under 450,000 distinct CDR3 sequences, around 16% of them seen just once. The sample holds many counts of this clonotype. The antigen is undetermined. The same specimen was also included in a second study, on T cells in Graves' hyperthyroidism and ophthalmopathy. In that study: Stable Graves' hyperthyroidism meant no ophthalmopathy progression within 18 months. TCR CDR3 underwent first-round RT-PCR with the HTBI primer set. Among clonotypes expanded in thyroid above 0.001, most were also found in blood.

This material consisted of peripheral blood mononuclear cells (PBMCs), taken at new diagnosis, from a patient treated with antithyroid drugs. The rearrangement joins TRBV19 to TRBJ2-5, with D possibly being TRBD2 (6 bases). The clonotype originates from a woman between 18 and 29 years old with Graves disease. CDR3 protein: CASSMAGRYQETQYF. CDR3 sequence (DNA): TGTGCCAGTAGTATGGCGGGACGGTACCAAGAGACCCAGTACTTC.